The 28 T cell receptor beta chains given below trace back to one sample, sequenced in a study of beta chain features in type 1 diabetes. Since all of the isolated RNA was reverse transcribed, expressed TCRB transcripts were what got sequenced. The table came from immunoSEQ multiplex PCR; TCRdb's copy has only in-frame clones and leaves some out. The sample lists hundreds of thousands of clones; about 14% were seen once. Sequencing was carried out using naive CD4+ T cells from blood. These receptors were obtained from a young man in good health.

There are a few counts of this clone. Here the CDR3 reads CAISEAPYEQYF. CDR3 DNA: TGTGCCATCAGTGAAGCCCCCTACGAGCAGTACTTC. This rearrangement joins TRBV10-3 to TRBJ2-7; D is uncertain. The CDR3 runs 12 residues. Trimming shortened V by 3 bases and J by 2 bases, and 5 bases separated the two germline ends. Germline loops: CDR1 ENHRY, CDR2 SYGVKD.

The rearrangement uses TRBV7-2 and TRBJ2-1; a weak D match, TRBD1 (5 bases). Trimming cost V 7 bases and J 10 bases, with 14 bases left between them. This CDR3 is 12 amino acids long. The germline V gene has CDR1 SGHTA and CDR2 FQGNSA. This chain's CDR3 is CASTSRGREQFF. CDR3 in DNA: TGTGCCAGCACCTCTAGGGGCAGGGAGCAGTTCTTC. Variable domain in full (rest from reference TRBV7-2 and TRBJ2-1): GAGVSQSPSNKVTEKGKDVELRCDPISGHTALYWYRQSLGQGLEFLIYFQGNSAPDKSGLPSDRFSAERTGGSVSTLTIQRTQQEDSAVYLCASTSRGREQFFGPGTRLTVL.

At least ten counts were recorded for this clone. This chain connects TRBV14 to TRBJ2-1, with D hard to call. Germline-derived CDR1 and CDR2 are SGHDN and FVKESK. This CDR3 is built from 11 residues. Trimming removed 5 bases from V and 6 bases from J, with 5 bases in between. The CDR3 loop is CASSYRNEQFF. The CDR3 DNA sequence: TGTGCCAGCAGCTACCGCAATGAGCAGTTCTTC. Based on the CDR3 plus reference TRBV14 and TRBJ2-1, the full variable domain is EAGVTQFPSHSVIEKGQTVTLRCDPISGHDNLYWYRRVMGKEIKFLLHFVKESKQDESGMPNNRFLAERTGGTYSTLKVQPAELEDSGVYFCASSYRNEQFFGPGTRLTVL.

The chain has TRBV5-1 and TRBJ2-1; 8 bases agree with TRBD1. The trim removed 4 bases at V and 4 bases at J, leaving 7 bases unmatched. The CDR3 sequence is 15 residues long. The germline V gene encodes CDR1 SGHRS and CDR2 YFSETQ. CDR3 in amino acids: CASSTQGGDYNEQFF. The CDR3 DNA sequence: TGCGCCAGCAGCACACAGGGGGGAGATTACAATGAGCAGTTCTTC.

The chain has TRBV9 and TRBJ2-7; no clear D. The length of the CDR3 is 14 residues. Germline CDR1 SGDLS, CDR2 YYNGEE. The V and J ends lost 1 base and 4 bases respectively, with 12 bases between them. CDR3 protein: CASSVTQHGYEQYF. CDR3 bases: TGTGCCAGCAGCGTAACCCAACACGGATACGAGCAGTACTTC.

The chain is built from TRBV27 and TRBJ2-5, with a possible D match to TRBD1 (6 bases). The germline gives CDR1 MNHEY, CDR2 SMNVEV (reference sequence). This CDR3 has 19 amino acids. Deletions cut 8 bases from V and 1 base from J, with 29 bases between. CDR3 DNA: TGTGCCAGCTCCCCGGGTATGGTCAGGGGTCTGAGAACCCAAGAGACCCAGTACTTC. Amino acids: CASSPGMVRGLRTQETQYF.

This clone has only a few counts. The chain couples TRBV9 to TRBJ2-4; TRBD2 agrees at 10 bases. V gave up 2 bases and J gave up 4 bases; unmatched junction bases: 6. The CDR3 is 16 amino acids. The germline V gene has CDR1 SGDLS and CDR2 YYNGEE. The CDR3 region is CASSVGLAEPKNIQYF. The CDR3 DNA is TGTGCCAGCAGCGTCGGACTAGCGGAGCCTAAAAACATTCAGTACTTC.

In this sample, this clone turned up once. J is TRBJ2-5 and V is TRBV11-3; possibly TRBD1 or TRBD2 for D (5 bases each). Trimming pared 4 bases from V and 6 bases from J, leaving 15 bases between. This CDR3 region has 14 residues. Per germline, CDR1 SGHNT and CDR2 YENEEA. CDR3 sequence: CASSWGPGSQTQYF. CDR3 sequence (DNA): TGTGCCAGCAGCTGGGGACCGGGGTCGCAGACCCAGTACTTC.

In its sample, this clone was seen a few times. The V gene is TRBV14, the J gene TRBJ2-1; 7 bases agree with TRBD1. Trimming took 3 bases from V and 7 from J; bases not matched to a gene: 12. This CDR3 is 16 amino acids long. Germline V lookup: CDR1 SGHDN, CDR2 FVKESK. The CDR3 loop is CASSHVGTAGRNEQFF. Here the CDR3 DNA reads TGTGCCAGCAGCCATGTCGGGACAGCCGGACGAAATGAGCAGTTCTTC.

This chain connects TRBV28 to TRBJ1-6; D is uncertain. Germline V gene lookup returns CDR1 MDHEN and CDR2 SYDVKM. This CDR3 contains 13 residues. Trimming removed 4 bases from V and 10 bases from J, with 11 bases in between. The CDR3 region has the DNA TGTGCCAGCAGTTCCCTATGGGGATCACCCCTCCACTTT. Translating it yields CASSSLWGSPLHF.

The DNA of the CDR3 is TGTGCCAGCAGCTTAGACCTGGGGCGAGAGACCCAGTACTTC. The encoded protein is CASSLDLGRETQYF. The chain joins TRBV11-2 to TRBJ2-5; a possible D gene is TRBD1 (5 bases). V lost 0 bases and J lost 4, with 9 bases in between. CDR1 is SGHAT and CDR2 is FQNNGV in the germline V gene. The CDR3 runs to 14 residues.

The sample holds a few counts of this clone. V usage is TRBV28 and J usage is TRBJ2-7; TRBD2 matches 8 bases. In germline, CDR1 is MDHEN, CDR2 SYDVKM. This CDR3 contains 14 residues. J was trimmed by 5 bases and V by 5 bases; bases with no gene match: 8. The CDR3: CASSQSGLGNEQYF. The CDR3 bases are TGTGCCAGCAGTCAGTCGGGACTAGGAAACGAGCAGTACTTC.

The chain has TRBV14 and TRBJ1-6; 8 bases map to TRBD1. Germline values: CDR1 SGHDN, CDR2 FVKESK. This CDR3 has 14 amino acids. V shed 4 bases, J shed 10 bases, and the junction held 6 bases outside the gene matches. The CDR3 region is CASSPLDRDSPLHF. In nucleotides, the CDR3 is TGTGCCAGCAGCCCGCTGGACAGGGACTCACCCCTCCACTTT.

This clone occurred a few times. The rearrangement links TRBV27 to TRBJ2-5, with D perhaps matching TRBD2 (6 bases). Trimming stripped 2 bases from V and 1 base from J, with 20 bases between. The CDR3 loop spans 18 amino acids. From germline, CDR1 is MNHEY and CDR2 SMNVEV (reference sequence). CDR3 sequence: CASSLTLAGPYRQETQYF. Written as DNA, the CDR3 is TGTGCCAGCAGTTTAACCCTGGCGGGACCCTACCGCCAAGAGACCCAGTACTTC.

The chain joins TRBV7-2 to TRBJ2-3, with 10 bases lining up with TRBD2. Germline CDR1 SGHTA, CDR2 FQGNSA. J lost 4 bases, V lost 6 bases, and 7 bases had no gene match. CDR3 length equals 15 residues. CDR3 amino acids: CASRSLAGDSDTQYF. CDR3 coding DNA: TGTGCCAGCAGATCTCTAGCGGGAGACTCAGATACGCAGTATTTT.

This clone was detected a few times. V is TRBV7-2 and J is TRBJ2-3, with 7 bases lining up with TRBD2. The CDR3 has 15 residues. In germline, CDR1 is SGHTA, CDR2 FQGNSA. The V and J ends lost 4 bases and 1 base, in that order; junction bases with no gene match: 5. DNA of the CDR3: TGTGCCAGCAGCTCCCACAGCGGGGGCACAGATACGCAGTATTTT. Protein sequence: CASSSHSGGTDTQYF.

This clone was seen more than once but under ten times. V gene TRBV5-6 combines with J gene TRBJ2-5, with a possible D match to TRBD1 (7 bases). The germline V gene has CDR1 SGHDT and CDR2 YYEEEE. V gave up 6 bases and J gave up 4 bases, with 19 bases separating them. CDR3 size: 15 residues. CDR3 residues: CASTFLVQGGETQYF. CDR3 coding DNA: TGTGCCAGCACCTTTCTAGTGCAGGGGGGAGAGACCCAGTACTTC.

The CDR3 DNA sequence: TGTGCCAGCAGCTTCCGAGGGATCAGTGAGAATTCACCCCTCCACTTT. Translation: CASSFRGISENSPLHF. This sequence joins TRBV5-6 and TRBJ1-6; D gene uncertain. The germline V gene has CDR1 SGHDT and CDR2 YYEEEE. Trimming took off 2 bases at V and 7 bases at J, with 16 bases between the two ends. The CDR3 extends over 16 amino acids.

This rearrangement joins TRBV29-1 to TRBJ2-7; TRBD1 agrees at 8 bases. This CDR3 spans 16 amino acids. The J segment lost 2 bases and the V segment lost 4 bases, leaving 13 bases of the junction unmatched. Germline loops: CDR1 SQVTM, CDR2 ANQGSEA. The CDR3 region has the DNA TGCAGCGTTGGGGGTAAGAGGAGGACAGGGACCTACGAGCAGTACTTC. Translating gives CSVGGKRRTGTYEQYF.

This chain uses TRBV15 with TRBJ2-3; 7 bases match TRBD1. Germline V lookup: CDR1 LNHNV, CDR2 YYDKDF (reference sequence). The V segment lost 8 bases and the J segment 1 base; nucleotides outside the gene matches: 15. CDR3 size: 17 residues. CDR3 sequence: CATANTPGTERTDTQYF. In DNA, the CDR3 is TGTGCCACCGCCAACACCCCGGGGACAGAACGCACAGATACGCAGTATTTT.

This chain links TRBV5-1 with TRBJ2-2; D is ambiguous. Germline V gene sequence: CDR1 SGHRS, CDR2 YFSETQ. V shed 4 bases and J shed 1 base, with 11 bases lying between them. CDR3 length equals 15 residues. CDR3 sequence: CASSKAAKNTGELFF. The CDR3 nucleotides read TGCGCCAGCAGCAAGGCTGCCAAGAACACCGGGGAGCTGTTTTTT.

The rearrangement joins TRBV5-1 to TRBJ2-3; 10 bases match TRBD2. V lost 0 bases to trimming and J lost 5 bases; unmatched junction nucleotides: 3. Germline loops: CDR1 SGHRS, CDR2 YFSETQ. This CDR3 is 15 amino acids long. The CDR3 DNA sequence: TGCGCCAGCAGCTTGGAGGCTAGCGGGAGAGATACGCAGTATTTT. This gives the protein CASSLEASGRDTQYF.

The rearrangement uses TRBV11-2 and TRBJ2-3; 7 bases fit TRBD1. The germline CDR1 and CDR2 sequences are SGHAT and FQNNGV. The V gene end was trimmed by 4 bases and the J gene end by 7 bases; junction bases not matched to a gene: 11. The CDR3 has 15 residues. The CDR3 spells CASSSWSRGKNTQYF. The DNA for the CDR3 is TGTGCCAGCAGCTCGTGGAGCAGGGGGAAGAATACGCAGTATTTT.

In its sample, this clone was seen a few times. The rearrangement links TRBV6-6 to TRBJ1-2; 8 nucleotides align to TRBD1. Germline CDR1 is MNHNY and CDR2 is SVGAGI (reference sequence). The CDR3 covers 14 residues. The V gene end was trimmed by 5 bases and the J gene end by 6 bases; junction bases not matched to a gene: 8. The CDR3 region is CASSRQGTTNGYTF. CDR3 nucleotide sequence: TGTGCCAGCAGTCGACAGGGGACAACAAATGGCTACACCTTC.

The genes are TRBV19 and TRBJ2-1, with a tentative D call TRBD1 (6 bases). This CDR3 comprises 14 residues. Germline loops: CDR1 LNHDA, CDR2 SQIVND (reference sequence). V lost 8 bases and J 7 bases, leaving 18 bases between the germline ends. CDR3 in amino acids: CASRRQGLGNEQFF. DNA of the CDR3: TGTGCCAGTCGTCGGCAGGGGCTGGGTAATGAGCAGTTCTTC.

The J gene is TRBJ1-1, the V gene TRBV6-5; TRBD1 matches 8 bases. This CDR3 has 14 residues. Germline CDR1 and CDR2: MNHEY and SVGAGI. Trimming took 7 bases from V and 5 from J; bases not matched to a gene: 9. This CDR3 reads CASTVQGARTEAFF. The CDR3 bases are TGTGCCAGCACCGTTCAGGGGGCTAGGACTGAAGCTTTCTTT.

Turning to this clone: Other DNA sequences of this sample code for an identical CDR3. This rearrangement joins TRBV7-9 to TRBJ1-1; D not resolved. The V end was cut by 2 bases, the J end by 1 base, with 11 bases between. The CDR3 is 15 residues long. From germline, CDR1 is SEHNR and CDR2 FQNEAQ (reference sequence). CDR3 region: CASSLRENRNTEAFF. CDR3 nucleotide sequence: TGTGCCAGCAGCTTAAGGGAGAATAGGAACACTGAAGCTTTCTTT.

The rearrangement uses TRBV18 and TRBJ1-6; 7 bases agree with TRBD1. The CDR3 extends over 16 amino acids. Germline trimming cut 2 bases from V and 5 bases from J; bases unmatched to any gene: 6. Germline V lookup: CDR1 KGHSH, CDR2 LQKENI. The CDR3 DNA follows: TGTGCCAGCTCACCAGCTATACAGGGGAATAATTCACCCCTCCACTTT. Amino acids: CASSPAIQGNNSPLHF.